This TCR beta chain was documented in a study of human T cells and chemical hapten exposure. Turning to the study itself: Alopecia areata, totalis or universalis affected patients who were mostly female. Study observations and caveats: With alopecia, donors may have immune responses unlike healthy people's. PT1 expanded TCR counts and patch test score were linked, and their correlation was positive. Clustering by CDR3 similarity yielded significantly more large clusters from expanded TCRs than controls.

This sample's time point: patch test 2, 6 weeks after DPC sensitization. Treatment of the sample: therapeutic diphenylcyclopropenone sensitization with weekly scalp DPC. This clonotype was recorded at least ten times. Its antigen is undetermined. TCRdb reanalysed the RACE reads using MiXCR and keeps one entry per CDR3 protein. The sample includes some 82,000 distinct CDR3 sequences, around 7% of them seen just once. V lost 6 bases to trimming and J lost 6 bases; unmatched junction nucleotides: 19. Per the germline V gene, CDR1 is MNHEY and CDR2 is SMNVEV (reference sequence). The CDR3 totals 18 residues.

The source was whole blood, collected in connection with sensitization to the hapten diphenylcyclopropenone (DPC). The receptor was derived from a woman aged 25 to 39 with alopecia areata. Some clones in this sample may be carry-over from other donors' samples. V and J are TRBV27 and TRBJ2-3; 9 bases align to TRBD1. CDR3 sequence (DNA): TGTGCCAGCAGCTCGGGACAGGGTAAATATTGGACCCACGATACGCAGTATTTT. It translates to CASSSGQGKYWTHDTQYF.